Each of the 32 T cell receptor beta chains below was sequenced from the same sample in a study of glioma-infiltrating T cells after dendritic cell vaccination. The data were produced by immunoSEQ multiplex PCR, yet TCRdb's version contains in-frame clones alone and is incomplete. This table holds approximately 100,000 clones, around three quarters found once. Sequencing used blood, obtained before dendritic cell vaccination. Every receptor here comes from a human donor with glioblastoma.

This chain connects TRBV28 to TRBJ2-7; tentatively, D is TRBD2 (5 bases). CDR3 size: 17 residues. CDR1 is MDHEN and CDR2 is SYDVKM in the germline V gene. Trimming pared 4 bases from V and 3 bases from J, leaving 22 bases between. The chain's CDR3 is CASSSPPLLRVLYEQYF. The CDR3 DNA reads as TGTGCCAGCAGTTCTCCTCCTCTACTGCGGGTACTCTACGAGCAGTACTTC.

V gene TRBV27 combines with J gene TRBJ1-1, with 9 positions matching TRBD1. This CDR3 spans 13 amino acids. Trimming at V came to 4 bases and at J to 4 bases, leaving 1 base not matched to a gene. Germline V lookup: CDR1 MNHEY, CDR2 SMNVEV (reference sequence). This chain's CDR3 is CASSSTGGTEAFF. DNA for the CDR3: TGTGCCAGCAGTTCGACAGGGGGCACTGAAGCTTTCTTT.

The V call is TRBV28, the J call TRBJ1-2, with D perhaps TRBD1 (6 bases). CDR1 is MDHEN, CDR2 SYDVKM, per germline. CDR3 size: 17 residues. The ends were cut back, 2 bases at V and 7 bases at J, with 23 bases in the middle. CDR3 sequence: CASSLDTLTGHWGGYTF. In DNA form, the CDR3 reads TGTGCCAGCAGTTTAGACACCCTGACAGGCCACTGGGGTGGCTACACCTTC.

The rearrangement joins TRBV6-6 to TRBJ1-2; weak D call: TRBD1 (5 bases). This CDR3 comprises 14 residues. V was clipped by 7 bases and J by 4 bases, with 16 bases between them. CDR1 MNHNY and CDR2 SVGAGI come from the germline V gene (reference sequence). Here the CDR3 reads CASIGGSGSYGYTF. In DNA form, the CDR3 reads TGTGCCAGCATTGGGGGGTCCGGCTCCTATGGCTACACCTTC.

The V call is TRBV6-5, the J call TRBJ1-2, with D possibly being TRBD1 (5 bases). CDR3 length: 13 residues. Looked up from germline, CDR1 is MNHEY and CDR2 is SVGAGI. Between the trimmed V and J ends, which lost 1 base and 8 bases, there was a span of 11 bases. The CDR3 is CASSYFQGGGYTF. The CDR3 DNA is TGTGCCAGCAGTTACTTCCAGGGCGGCGGCTACACCTTC.

In DNA form, the CDR3 reads TGTGCCAGCAGCTCCTCCCCCTCGGGGAACACCGGGGAGCTGTTTTTT. This encodes CASSSSPSGNTGELFF. The rearrangement links TRBV7-9 to TRBJ2-2, with D unresolved. Germline V gene sequence: CDR1 SEHNR, CDR2 FQNEAQ (reference sequence). V lost 4 bases to trimming and J lost 1 base, with 13 bases between them. The CDR3 totals 16 residues.

This sequence joins TRBV28 and TRBJ1-1; unclear D gene. Trimming took off 5 bases at V and 2 bases at J, with 6 bases between the two ends. The CDR3 runs 12 residues. Germline CDR1 and CDR2: MDHEN and SYDVKM. The CDR3 DNA is TGTGCCAGCAGTCTCCGTAACACTGAAGCTTTCTTT. It is translated as CASSLRNTEAFF. The full variable domain, its missing parts supplied by reference TRBV28 and TRBJ1-1, is DVKVTQSSRYLVKRTGEKVFLECVQDMDHENMFWYRQDPGLGLRLIYFSYDVKMKEKGDIPEGYSVSREKKERFSLILESASTNQTSMYLCASSLRNTEAFFGQGTRLTVV.

The chain joins TRBV19 to TRBJ1-2; no firm D call. CDR1 and CDR2 (germline): LNHDA, SQIVND (reference sequence). CDR3 size: 13 residues. V was cut by 3 bases and J by 5 bases, with 10 bases left in between. The CDR3 protein is CASSIDPTYGYTF. Written as DNA, the CDR3 is TGTGCCAGTAGTATCGATCCCACATATGGCTACACCTTC.

V gene TRBV5-1 combines with J gene TRBJ2-1; TRBD2 is a possible D gene (6 bases). The V gene's germline CDR1 is SGHRS and CDR2 YFSETQ. V lost 2 bases, J lost 0 bases, and 12 bases lay in between. There are 16 residues in the CDR3. In DNA form, the CDR3 reads TGCGCCAGCAGCTTCGACGGACTAAGCTCCTACAATGAGCAGTTCTTC. It encodes CASSFDGLSSYNEQFF.

The chain recombines TRBV11-2 with TRBJ2-3; D is unclear. CDR3 length equals 12 residues. Germline V gene data show CDR1 as SGHAT and CDR2 as FQNNGV. V lost 5 bases, J lost 4 bases, and 7 bases lay in between. The CDR3 is CASSNFPDTQYF. CDR3 coding DNA: TGTGCCAGCAGCAACTTCCCAGATACGCAGTATTTT.

The V call is TRBV5-1, the J call TRBJ1-3; D gene ambiguous. Germline V CDR1 and CDR2: SGHRS, YFSETQ. V lost 1 base, J lost 3 bases, and 5 bases lay in between. CDR3 length: 13 amino acids. The CDR3 loop is CASSLSSGNTIYF. CDR3 DNA sequence: TGCGCCAGCAGCTTGTCCAGTGGAAACACCATATATTTT.

The V gene is TRBV18, the J gene TRBJ2-5; tentatively, D is TRBD2 (6 bases). Germline assignment: CDR1 KGHSH and CDR2 LQKENI. This CDR3 has 14 amino acids. V was shortened by 5 bases and J by 1 base, with 11 bases between the two germline ends. The CDR3 DNA reads TGTGCCAGCTCATTCGAAGCGGGCCAAGAGACCCAGTACTTC. Translation gives CASSFEAGQETQYF.

The chain has TRBV5-4 and TRBJ2-4; unclear D gene. Germline CDR1 SGHNT, CDR2 YYREEE (reference sequence). This CDR3 has 14 amino acids. Trimming took off 0 bases at V and 7 bases at J, with 11 bases between the two ends. CDR3 in amino acids: CASSLATTRNIQYF. The CDR3, as DNA: TGTGCCAGCAGCTTGGCCACGACTCGGAACATTCAGTACTTC.

This clone was seen once. The chain has TRBV28 and TRBJ2-7, with unresolved D. Germline CDR1 MDHEN, CDR2 SYDVKM. V lost 2 bases and J lost 3, with 5 bases in between. The CDR3 is 12 amino acids. The CDR3: CASSLVYYEQYF. The CDR3 coding sequence is TGTGCCAGCAGTTTAGTCTACTACGAGCAGTACTTC.

Only a few counts were recorded for this clone. J is TRBJ2-7 and V is TRBV30; maybe TRBD1 (5 bases). This CDR3 spans 13 amino acids. The germline V and J ends were trimmed by 4 bases and 7 bases, with 17 bases remaining between them. The germline V gene encodes CDR1 GTSNPN and CDR2 SVGIG (reference sequence). The CDR3 bases are TGTGCCTGGACCTCAACGTGGGCAGGGGAGCAGTACTTC. It translates to CAWTSTWAGEQYF.

The rearrangement uses TRBV7-9 and TRBJ1-1, with D possibly matching TRBD1 (6 bases). The CDR3 is 15 residues long. V lost 6 bases, J lost 0 bases, and 14 bases lay in between. Per the germline V gene, CDR1 is SEHNR and CDR2 is FQNEAQ (reference sequence). The CDR3 DNA is TGTGCCAGCAGTCCCACAGGGCAGATGAACACTGAAGCTTTCTTT. Protein sequence: CASSPTGQMNTEAFF.

V is TRBV19 and J is TRBJ1-1; D might be TRBD1 (5 bases). The germline V gene encodes CDR1 LNHDA and CDR2 SQIVND (reference sequence). CDR3 length: 16 residues. Trimming took off 5 bases at V and 0 bases at J, with 16 bases between the two ends. CDR3 bases: TGTGCCAGTAGTCGACAGAAACCACTTATGAACACTGAAGCTTTCTTT. It encodes CASSRQKPLMNTEAFF. Combining the CDR3 with reference TRBV19 and TRBJ1-1 gives the whole variable domain DGGITQSPKYLFRKEGQNVTLSCEQNLNHDAMYWYRQDPGQGLRLIYYSQIVNDFQKGDIAEGYSVSREKKESFPLTVTSAQKNPTAFYLCASSRQKPLMNTEAFFGQGTRLTVV.

This clone occurred a few times. The rearrangement links TRBV6-6 to TRBJ1-5; D gene ambiguous. Germline CDR1 and CDR2: MNHNY and SVGAGI (reference sequence). Trimming cost V 6 bases and J 2 bases, with 11 bases left between them. CDR3 length: 14 amino acids. The CDR3 DNA reads as TGTGCCAGCAGGAAGGATGGAGGCAATCAGCCCCAGCATTTT. It translates to CASRKDGGNQPQHF.

This chain links TRBV5-1 with TRBJ2-1, with 7 bases lining up with TRBD2. The V segment lost 0 bases and the J segment 6 bases; nucleotides outside the gene matches: 9. Germline CDR1 SGHRS, CDR2 YFSETQ. The CDR3 consists of 16 residues. The DNA for the CDR3 is TGCGCCAGCAGCTTGGCCGGGGGGAGGTTGCGCAATGAGCAGTTCTTC. This gives the protein CASSLAGGRLRNEQFF.

This clone was picked up one time. This rearrangement joins TRBV11-2 to TRBJ1-3, with D perhaps TRBD1 (5 bases). The germline CDR1 and CDR2 sequences are SGHAT and FQNNGV. This CDR3 comprises 16 residues. The germline V and J ends were trimmed by 4 bases and 2 bases, with 15 bases remaining between them. CDR3 sequence: CASSSRGGVTGNTIYF. Written as DNA, the CDR3 is TGTGCCAGCAGCTCCCGAGGAGGGGTTACTGGAAACACCATATATTTT.

The chain joins TRBV2 to TRBJ2-3, with 12 positions matching TRBD2. The junction had 8 bases not matched to a gene; V was cut back by 6 bases and J by 4 bases. This CDR3 spans 16 amino acids. Per germline, CDR1 SNHLY and CDR2 FYNNEI. CDR3 sequence: CASSGGGLAGSDTQYF. The CDR3 DNA reads TGTGCCAGCAGCGGAGGAGGACTAGCGGGGTCAGATACGCAGTATTTT.

V is TRBV7-9 and J is TRBJ1-2, with 7 bases that match TRBD1. Germline CDR1 reads SEHNR; CDR2 reads FQNEAQ (reference sequence). Unmatched junction bases numbered 11, after V lost 2 bases and J lost 8 bases. The CDR3 extends over 15 amino acids. CDR3 bases: TGTGCCAGCAGCTTATCGGGACAGCCCGAAGGAGGCTACACCTTC. This encodes CASSLSGQPEGGYTF.

This clone was seen only a few times. J is TRBJ2-7 and V is TRBV5-1; 8 nucleotides align to TRBD2. This CDR3 comprises 15 residues. V trimming: 4 bases; J trimming: 2 bases; junction bases outside the gene matches: 8. Germline V lookup: CDR1 SGHRS, CDR2 YFSETQ. Written as DNA, the CDR3 is TGCGCCAGCAGCCCAGTAGCGGGATCCACCTACGAGCAGTACTTC. This encodes CASSPVAGSTYEQYF.

CDR3 in amino acids: CASSLGNGGQVDTEAFF. The CDR3 region has the DNA TGCGCCAGCAGCTTGGGTAACGGCGGACAGGTCGACACTGAAGCTTTCTTT. This rearrangement joins TRBV5-1 to TRBJ1-1, with 7 bases lining up with TRBD1. Germline CDR1 is SGHRS and CDR2 is YFSETQ. The CDR3 contains 17 residues. The ends lost 0 bases at V and 3 bases at J; junction bases unmatched: 11.

This rearrangement joins TRBV19 to TRBJ1-6, with a tentative D call TRBD1 (6 bases). Trimming took 1 base from V and 6 from J, leaving 13 bases between them. Germline-derived CDR1 and CDR2 are LNHDA and SQIVND (reference sequence). The CDR3 has 16 amino acids. The CDR3 protein is CASSIGLTGRNSPLHF. CDR3 bases: TGTGCCAGTAGTATAGGTTTGACAGGTCGTAATTCACCCCTCCACTTT.

For this clone: At the DNA level, this CDR3 is encoded by other sequences in the same sample as well. The J gene is TRBJ1-1, the V gene TRBV10-3, with 7 bases fitting TRBD1. J lost 2 bases, V lost 6 bases, and 3 bases had no gene match. The germline V gene has CDR1 ENHRY and CDR2 SYGVKD. This CDR3 contains 13 residues. The CDR3 reads CAIRRQGNTEAFF. The CDR3 DNA follows: TGTGCCATCAGAAGACAGGGTAACACTGAAGCTTTCTTT.

V gene TRBV27 combines with J gene TRBJ1-1; possible D gene TRBD1, 6 bases. Germline V gives CDR1 MNHEY, CDR2 SMNVEV (reference sequence). The CDR3 totals 14 residues. Trimming took off 8 bases at V and 4 bases at J, with 17 bases between the two ends. This CDR3 reads CASSKTGKGTEAFF. The CDR3 nucleotides read TGTGCCAGCTCTAAAACAGGGAAGGGCACTGAAGCTTTCTTT.

The chain recombines TRBV30 with TRBJ1-3; tentatively, D is TRBD1 (6 bases). CDR1 is GTSNPN and CDR2 is SVGIG in the germline V gene (reference sequence). The CDR3 consists of 15 residues. The germline V and J ends were trimmed by 4 bases and 5 bases, with 18 bases remaining between them. This CDR3 is CAWNSGAVGRNTIYF. CDR3 nucleotides: TGTGCCTGGAACTCAGGGGCGGTTGGGCGAAACACCATATATTTT.

This chain uses TRBV18 with TRBJ2-3, with 10 bases matching TRBD1. The germline gives CDR1 KGHSH, CDR2 LQKENI. With 3 bases clipped from V and 3 bases from J, the junction kept 0 bases outside the gene matches. This CDR3 contains 14 residues. CDR3 region: CASSPGQGTDTQYF. CDR3 nucleotides: TGTGCCAGCTCACCGGGACAGGGGACAGATACGCAGTATTTT.

This clone has only one observation. The same CDR3 can be traced to other DNA sequences in this sample. This rearrangement joins TRBV30 to TRBJ2-5; 7 bases are shared with TRBD1. Per the germline V gene, CDR1 is GTSNPN and CDR2 is SVGIG (reference sequence). The CDR3 runs to 14 residues. V was clipped by 0 bases and J by 5 bases; unmatched bases: 6. The CDR3 DNA reads as TGTGCCTGGAGTGTTCTAGGGGGCGGGGAGACCCAGTACTTC. Its protein is CAWSVLGGGETQYF.

V gene TRBV9 combines with J gene TRBJ2-3; no firm D call. The germline CDR1 and CDR2 sequences are SGDLS and YYNGEE. This CDR3 is built from 13 residues. Trimming took 4 bases from V and 5 from J, leaving 11 bases between them. This chain's CDR3 is CASSNPFGDTQYF. The DNA for the CDR3 is TGTGCCAGCAGCAACCCCTTCGGAGATACGCAGTATTTT.

The chain employs TRBV7-3 and TRBJ2-1, with 9 nucleotides matching TRBD1. CDR3 length equals 16 residues. Trimming cost V 5 bases and J 0 bases; bases outside gene matches: 5. The V gene's germline CDR1 is SGHTA and CDR2 FQGTGA. CDR3 sequence reads: CASSPGQGRSYNEQFF. In nucleotides, the CDR3 is TGTGCCAGCAGCCCGGGACAGGGCCGCTCCTACAATGAGCAGTTCTTC.